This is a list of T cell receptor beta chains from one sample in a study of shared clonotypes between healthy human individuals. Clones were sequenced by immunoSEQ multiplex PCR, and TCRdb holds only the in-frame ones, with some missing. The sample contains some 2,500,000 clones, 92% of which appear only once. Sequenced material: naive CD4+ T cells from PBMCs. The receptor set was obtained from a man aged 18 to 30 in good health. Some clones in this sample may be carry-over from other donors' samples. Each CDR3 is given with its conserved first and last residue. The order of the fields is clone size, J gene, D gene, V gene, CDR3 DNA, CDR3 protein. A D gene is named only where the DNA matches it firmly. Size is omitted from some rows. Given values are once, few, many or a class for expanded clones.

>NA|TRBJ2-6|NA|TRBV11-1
TGTGCCAGCGGGCAACTCAGGGACAACGTCCTGACTTTC
CASGQLRDNVLTF
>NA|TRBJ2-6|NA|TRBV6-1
TGTGCCAGCAGTGGGGAAGTGCTCACAACCTCCGGGGCCAACGTCCTGACTTTC
CASSGEVLTTSGANVLTF
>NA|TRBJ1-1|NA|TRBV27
TGTGCCAGCAGTTTTGGGCAAAAGAACACTGAAGCTTTCTTT
CASSFGQKNTEAFF
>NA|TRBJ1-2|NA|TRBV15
TGTGCCACCAGCAGAGATCGGGTGGAGGGAAAGAACTATGGCTACACCTTC
CATSRDRVEGKNYGYTF
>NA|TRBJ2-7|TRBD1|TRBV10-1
TGCGCCAGCAGTGGGGGGACAGGATCTTACGAGCAGTACTTC
CASSGGTGSYEQYF
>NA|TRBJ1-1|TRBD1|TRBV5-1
TGCGCCAGCAGCTTAGGGACAGGGTTCTTGAACACTGAAGCTTTCTTT
CASSLGTGFLNTEAFF
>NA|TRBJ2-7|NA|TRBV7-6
TGTGCCAGCAGCTTAGACCGGGGTGTCGAGCAGTACTTC
CASSLDRGVEQYF
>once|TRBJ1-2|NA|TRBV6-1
TGTGCCAGCAGTGAAGGGACGTCCATTCGGTATGGCTACACCTTC
CASSEGTSIRYGYTF
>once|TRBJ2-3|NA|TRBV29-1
TGCAGCGTTTTTAGACTAGTAGGAAGCACAGATACGCAGTATTTT
CSVFRLVGSTDTQYF
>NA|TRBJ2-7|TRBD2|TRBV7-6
TGTGCCAGCAGCTTAGCGCGGGTGGGAGGGCCCTCCTACGAGCAGTACTTC
CASSLARVGGPSYEQYF
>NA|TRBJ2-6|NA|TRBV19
TGTGCCAGTAGTATTTTTAGTTCTGGGGCCAACGTCCTGACTTTC
CASSIFSSGANVLTF
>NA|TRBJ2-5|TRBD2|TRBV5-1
TGCGCCAGCAGTTTGGGACTAGCGGGAGGTCAAGAGACCCAGTACTTC
CASSLGLAGGQETQYF
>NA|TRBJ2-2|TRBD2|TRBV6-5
TGTGCCAGCAGCCATCTAGCGGGAGTGGGCGGGGAGCTGTTTTTT
CASSHLAGVGGELFF
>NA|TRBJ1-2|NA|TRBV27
TGTGCCAGCAGACCAGATACCGGGAGGGGCAACTATGGCTACACCTTC
CASRPDTGRGNYGYTF
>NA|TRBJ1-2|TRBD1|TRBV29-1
TGCAGCGTTGGGACAGGGGTTTCCTATGGCTACGCCTTC
CSVGTGVSYGYAF
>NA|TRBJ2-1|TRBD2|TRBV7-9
TGTGCCAGCAGCTTAGTCGGCGGGAGGGAGGGCTACAATGAGCAGTTCTTC
CASSLVGGREGYNEQFF
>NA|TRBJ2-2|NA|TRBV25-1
TGTGCCAGCAGTGATATAGTGTGGGGGCCCAACACCGGGGAGCTGTTTTTT
CASSDIVWGPNTGELFF
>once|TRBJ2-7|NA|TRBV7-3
TGTGCCAGCAGCTTATACGGCGGTACTGGGTACGAGCAGTACTTC
CASSLYGGTGYEQYF
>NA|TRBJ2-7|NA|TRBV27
TGTGCCAGCAGTACGTGGGCTGGCGAGCAGTACTTC
CASSTWAGEQYF
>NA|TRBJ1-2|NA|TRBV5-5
TGTGCCAGCAGCTTGACGCCGGATTGGGACTATGGCTACACCTTC
CASSLTPDWDYGYTF
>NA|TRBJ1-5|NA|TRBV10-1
TGCGCCAGCAGTGAAGGGGTAGGGCAGCCCCAGCATTTT
CASSEGVGQPQHF
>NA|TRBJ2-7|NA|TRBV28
TGTGCCAGCAGTTTAGCTGGGGTGGGGCACTACGAGCAGTACTTC
CASSLAGVGHYEQYF
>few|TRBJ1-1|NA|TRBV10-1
TGCGCCAGCAGTGATTTCGGTAGGGGGAAAACTGAAGCTTTCTTT
CASSDFGRGKTEAFF
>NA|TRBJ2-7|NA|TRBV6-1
TGTGCCAGCAGTGAAGTCGGGCCTTACGAGCAGTACTTC
CASSEVGPYEQYF
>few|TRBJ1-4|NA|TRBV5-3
TGTGCCAGAAGCTTGGGAGAGGGAAAACTGTTTTTT
CARSLGEGKLFF
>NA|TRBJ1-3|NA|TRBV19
TGTGCCAGTAGCAAAGACAGGCTGTACTCTGGAAACACCATATATTTT
CASSKDRLYSGNTIYF
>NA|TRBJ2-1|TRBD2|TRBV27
TGTGCCAGCAGTCGACTAGCGGGAGGTCTGGTCAATGAGCAGTTCTTC
CASSRLAGGLVNEQFF
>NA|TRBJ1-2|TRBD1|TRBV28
TGTGCCAGCAGTTTAAGCCCAGGGGGCTGGCACTCCCTTGGGGGTTCGTATGGCTACACCTTC
CASSLSPGGWHSLGGSYGYTF
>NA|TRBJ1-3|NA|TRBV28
TGTGCCAGCAGTTTGGCGGACAGCTCTGGAAACACCATATATTTT
CASSLADSSGNTIYF
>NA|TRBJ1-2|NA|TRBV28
TGTGCCAGCACCCTAACAGGGTATGGTGGCTACACCTTC
CASTLTGYGGYTF
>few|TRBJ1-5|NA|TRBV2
TGTGCCAGCAGTAAGGGGGTTAGCAATCAGCCCCAGCATTTT
CASSKGVSNQPQHF
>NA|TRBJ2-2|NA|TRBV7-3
TGTGCCAGCAGCTTAACGTCGAATACTAACACCGGGGAGCTGTTTTTT
CASSLTSNTNTGELFF
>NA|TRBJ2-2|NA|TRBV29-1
TGCAGCGGAGGGAAGGGGACCGGGGAGCTGTTTTTT
CSGGKGTGELFF
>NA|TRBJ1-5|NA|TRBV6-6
TGTGCCAGCAGTAATCTAATAACTGGTCTAAATCAGCCCCAGCATTTT
CASSNLITGLNQPQHF
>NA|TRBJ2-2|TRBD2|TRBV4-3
TGCGCCAGCAGCCAACCGACGGGACTAGCGGGAGGGGTCACCGGGGAGCTGTTTTTT
CASSQPTGLAGGVTGELFF
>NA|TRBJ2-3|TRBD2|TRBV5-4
TGTGCCAGCAGCTTAACCGGGACTAGAACAGATACGCAGTATTTT
CASSLTGTRTDTQYF
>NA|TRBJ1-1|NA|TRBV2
TGTGCCAGCGCGGGGGCGATGAACACTGAAGCTTTCTTT
CASAGAMNTEAFF
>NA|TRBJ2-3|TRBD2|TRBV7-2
TGTGCCAGCAGCTTAGTTCCTAGCGGTTACACAGATACGCAGTATTTT
CASSLVPSGYTDTQYF
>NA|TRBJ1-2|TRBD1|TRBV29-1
TGCAGCGTGGGAGACAGGGGAAGGGACGGCTACACCTTC
CSVGDRGRDGYTF
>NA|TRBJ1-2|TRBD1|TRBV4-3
TGCGCCAGCAGCCCCATAGGAGGGGGCGGCGTATCGTTCTATGGCTACACCTTC
CASSPIGGGGVSFYGYTF
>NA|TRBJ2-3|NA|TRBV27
TGTGCCAGTGCCACTAGGGACATTGCAGATACGCAGTATTTT
CASATRDIADTQYF
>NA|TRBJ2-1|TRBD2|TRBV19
TGTGCCAGTACTTCTAGCGGGGGCTCCTACAATGAGCAGTTCTTC
CASTSSGGSYNEQFF
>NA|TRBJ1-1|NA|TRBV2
TGTGCCAGCGAATCCCGGGGAAACACTGAAGCTTTCTTT
CASESRGNTEAFF
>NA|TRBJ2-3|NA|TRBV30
TGTGCCTGGAGTGTTAGTAGTACAGATACGCAGTATTTT
CAWSVSSTDTQYF
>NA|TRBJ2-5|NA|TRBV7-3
TGTGCCAGCAGCTTAAACGGGCCCCGGGAGACCCAGTACTTC
CASSLNGPRETQYF
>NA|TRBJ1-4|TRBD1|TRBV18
TGTGCCAGCTCGCCGACAGGGACCAAGACGGAAAAACTGTTTTTT
CASSPTGTKTEKLFF
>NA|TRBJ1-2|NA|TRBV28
TGTGCCAGCACCGATCGGACCTATGGCTACACCTTC
CASTDRTYGYTF
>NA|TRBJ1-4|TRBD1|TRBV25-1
TGTGCCAGCGGACGAGCAGGGGGGAATGAAAAACTGTTTTTT
CASGRAGGNEKLFF
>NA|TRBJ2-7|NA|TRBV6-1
TGTGCCAGCAGTGAGGCTAGACGCCACGAGCAGTACTTC
CASSEARRHEQYF
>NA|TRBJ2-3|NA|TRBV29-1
TGCAGCGGGACAGGCGGGGGCACAGATACGCAGTATTTT
CSGTGGGTDTQYF
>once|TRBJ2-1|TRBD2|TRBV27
TGTGCCAGCAGTGCCGGGACTAGCGGGAGGGGAATCAAGCAGTTCTTC
CASSAGTSGRGIKQFF
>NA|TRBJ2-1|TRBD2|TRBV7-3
TGTGCCAGCAGCTTATTTAGGATGAGTAGCGGGAGCTATTTAATCTCTTACAATGAGCAGTTCTTC
CASSLFRMSSGSYLISYNEQFF
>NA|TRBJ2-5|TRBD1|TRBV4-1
TGCGCCAGCAGCCAAGGACAGGGGGCGGAAGAGACCCAGTACTTC
CASSQGQGAEETQYF